This entry lists 16 T cell receptor beta chains sequenced from one sample in a study of blood T cell repertoires in COVID-19. Clones were sequenced by immunoSEQ multiplex PCR, and TCRdb holds only the in-frame ones, with some missing. The sample has roughly 200,000 clones; roughly 77% are singletons. Sequencing input: peripheral blood. Receptor source: a woman in her thirties or forties with COVID-19, enrolled during active disease.

This chain connects TRBV7-6 to TRBJ2-5; 8 bases agree with TRBD2. V lost 1 base and J lost 1; bases outside the gene matches: 8. The CDR3 extends over 17 amino acids. CDR1 and CDR2 (germline): SGHVS, FNYEAQ. The CDR3 loop is CASSLGGLAGSQETQYF. In nucleotides, the CDR3 is TGTGCCAGCAGCTTAGGGGGGTTAGCGGGGAGCCAAGAGACCCAGTACTTC.

This clone was seen once. The chain has TRBV5-4 and TRBJ2-7, with 7 bases that match TRBD1. The ends lost 3 bases at V and 7 bases at J; junction bases unmatched: 10. This CDR3 contains 14 residues. Per germline, CDR1 SGHNT and CDR2 YYREEE (reference sequence). Here the CDR3 DNA reads TGTGCCAGCAGCTCAGACAGGGTGAGGGGGGAGCAGTACTTC. This gives the protein CASSSDRVRGEQYF.

The chain links TRBV13 to TRBJ2-3; a possible D gene is TRBD2 (6 bases). The germline gives CDR1 PRHDT, CDR2 FYEKMQ (reference sequence). The CDR3 is made up of 15 amino acids. V shed 3 bases and J shed 6 bases, with 16 bases lying between them. The CDR3 DNA is TGTGCCAGCAGCTTGCGTGGCGGGAATTGGGATACGCAGTATTTT. Translating it yields CASSLRGGNWDTQYF. Looking up the rest from reference TRBV13 and TRBJ2-3 gives the full variable domain: AAGVIQSPRHLIKEKRETATLKCYPIPRHDTVYWYQQGPGQDPQFLISFYEKMQSDKGSIPDRFSAQQFSDYHSELNMSSLELGDSALYFCASSLRGGNWDTQYFGPGTRLTVL.

This clone was recorded once. J is TRBJ1-1 and V is TRBV9; 7 positions agree with TRBD1. This CDR3 comprises 13 residues. Germline assignment: CDR1 SGDLS and CDR2 YYNGEE. V dropped 4 bases and J dropped 7; count of bases not matched to a gene: 7. The CDR3 bases are TGTGCCAGCAGCCGACAGGGAAACCTTGAAGCTTTCTTT. Its protein is CASSRQGNLEAFF.

This clone was seen just once. The gene calls are TRBV28 and TRBJ1-3, with D perhaps TRBD1 (6 bases). From germline, CDR1 is MDHEN and CDR2 SYDVKM. The ends were cut back, 6 bases at V and 0 bases at J, with 15 bases in the middle. The CDR3 is 16 amino acids. The CDR3 nucleotides read TGTGCCAGCAGCATGGGACACCTTAGCTCTGGAAACACCATATATTTT. Its protein is CASSMGHLSSGNTIYF. The full variable domain, completed using reference TRBV28 and TRBJ1-3, is DVKVTQSSRYLVKRTGEKVFLECVQDMDHENMFWYRQDPGLGLRLIYFSYDVKMKEKGDIPEGYSVSREKKERFSLILESASTNQTSMYLCASSMGHLSSGNTIYFGEGSWLTVV.

The V and J genes are TRBV7-2 and TRBJ2-7, with 7 bases matching TRBD1. The CDR3 has 12 residues. Germline lookup yields CDR1 SGHTA and CDR2 FQGNSA. V gave up 4 bases and J gave up 6 bases; unmatched junction bases: 3. DNA for the CDR3: TGTGCCAGCAGCTCATACAGGGGCGAGCAGTACTTC. Translated: CASSSYRGEQYF.

This chain links TRBV10-1 with TRBJ1-2; D perhaps matches TRBD1 (5 bases). V shed 11 bases and J shed 10 bases, with 17 bases lying between them. This CDR3 spans 11 amino acids. CDR1 and CDR2 (germline): WNHNN, SYGVQD (reference sequence). CDR3 amino acids: CAGQGAGSYTF. The CDR3 bases are TGCGCCGGTCAAGGGGCAGGGTCCTACACCTTC.

J is TRBJ1-1 and V is TRBV7-6; TRBD1 matches at 12 bases. V shed 2 bases, J shed 11 bases, and the junction held 3 bases outside the gene matches. Germline V lookup: CDR1 SGHVS, CDR2 FNYEAQ. This CDR3 region has 13 residues. The CDR3 reads CASSLRDRGLAFF. The CDR3 bases are TGTGCCAGCAGCTTAAGGGACAGGGGGCTTGCTTTCTTT. The full variable domain, in which reference TRBV7-6 and TRBJ1-1 provide the parts outside the CDR3, is GAGVSQSPRYKVTKRGQDVALRCDPISGHVSLYWYRQALGQGPEFLTYFNYEAQQDKSGLPNDRFSAERPEGSISTLTIQRTEQRDSAMYRCASSLRDRGLAFFGQGTRLTVV.

This clone was observed at least ten times. The V call is TRBV28, the J call TRBJ2-2; TRBD1 aligns across 10 bases. J gave up 4 bases and V 2 bases, and 1 base lay outside the gene matches. The CDR3 consists of 15 residues. CDR1 and CDR2 from the germline V gene are MDHEN and SYDVKM. The CDR3 sequence is CASSLGTGATGELFF. The DNA of the CDR3 is TGTGCCAGCAGTTTAGGGACAGGGGCCACCGGGGAGCTGTTTTTT.

This rearrangement joins TRBV6-5 to TRBJ1-2, with TRBD1 matching 7 bases. The CDR3 covers 15 residues. Germline-derived CDR1 and CDR2 are MNHEY and SVGAGI. Losses at the gene ends were 2 bases for V and 2 bases for J; bases not matched to a gene: 5. CDR3 sequence reads: CASSYEGGGNYGYTF. The CDR3 DNA follows: TGTGCCAGCAGTTACGAAGGAGGGGGCAACTATGGCTACACCTTC.

V and J are TRBV27 and TRBJ1-6; TRBD1 aligns across 8 bases. Germline assignment: CDR1 MNHEY and CDR2 SMNVEV (reference sequence). This CDR3 is 17 amino acids long. Germline trimming cut 3 bases from V and 4 bases from J; bases unmatched to any gene: 8. The CDR3 region has the DNA TGTGCCAGCAGTTTCCTACTTCGGACAGGGTATAATTCACCCCTCCACTTT. Protein product: CASSFLLRTGYNSPLHF.

The chain is built from TRBV29-1 and TRBJ2-1, with D maybe TRBD1 (6 bases). This CDR3 contains 14 residues. CDR1 and CDR2 (germline): SQVTM, ANQGSEA. The ends were cut back, 6 bases at V and 4 bases at J, with 16 bases in the middle. The CDR3: CSVRGGASYNEQFF. The CDR3 DNA follows: TGCAGCGTACGAGGGGGAGCCAGTTACAATGAGCAGTTCTTC.

V gene TRBV30 combines with J gene TRBJ2-3, with D possibly TRBD1 on 6 matching bases. The CDR3 consists of 13 residues. Germline V gene lookup returns CDR1 GTSNPN and CDR2 SVGIG (reference sequence). With 4 bases removed from V and 2 bases from J, the gap between germline ends came to 10 bases. CDR3 loop: CAWTRQDTDTQYF. In DNA, the CDR3 is TGTGCCTGGACTAGACAGGACACAGATACGCAGTATTTT.

The chain employs TRBV6-5 and TRBJ1-3, with TRBD1 as a possible D gene (5 bases). CDR3 length equals 15 residues. In germline, CDR1 is MNHEY, CDR2 SVGAGI. Trimming removed 5 bases from V and 2 bases from J, with 13 bases in between. The CDR3 DNA sequence: TGTGCCAGCAGTCGGGGGGAGGGCCCTGGAAACACCATATATTTT. Protein: CASSRGEGPGNTIYF.

Details on this clone: The same CDR3 also results from other DNA sequences found in this sample. The rearrangement links TRBV9 to TRBJ2-3; D may be TRBD1 (5 bases). CDR3 length equals 15 residues. Per germline, CDR1 SGDLS and CDR2 YYNGEE. Trimming removed 0 bases at V and 0 bases at J, with 8 bases between. This chain's CDR3 is CASSVGGQSTDTQYF. Written as DNA, the CDR3 is TGTGCCAGCAGCGTAGGGGGCCAAAGCACAGATACGCAGTATTTT.

Comment on this clone: Other nucleotide sequences from this sample produce the same CDR3. V gene TRBV18 combines with J gene TRBJ1-1, with 7 bases lining up with TRBD1. The CDR3 length is 15 residues. Trimming at V came to 6 bases and at J to 1 base, leaving 8 bases not matched to a gene. The germline gives CDR1 KGHSH, CDR2 LQKENI. CDR3: CASSQEQGRNTEAFF. CDR3 DNA: TGTGCCAGCTCGCAAGAACAGGGGCGGAACACTGAAGCTTTCTTT.